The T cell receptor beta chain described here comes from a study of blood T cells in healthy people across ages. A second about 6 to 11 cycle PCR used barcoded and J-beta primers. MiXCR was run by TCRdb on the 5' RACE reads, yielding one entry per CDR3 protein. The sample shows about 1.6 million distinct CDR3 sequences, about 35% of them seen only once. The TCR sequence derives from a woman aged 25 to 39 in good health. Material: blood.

CDR3 amino acids: CASSFKGDNSYEQYF. The CDR3 DNA reads TGTGCCAGCAGCTTCAAGGGGGACAACTCCTACGAGCAGTACTTC. The genes are TRBV7-2 and TRBJ2-7; D may be TRBD1 (6 bases). CDR1 is SGHTA and CDR2 is FQGNSA in the germline V gene. V gave up 3 bases and J gave up 0 bases, with 12 bases separating them. The CDR3 extends over 15 amino acids.